One sample yielded the 21 T cell receptor beta chains listed below, sequenced in a study of shared clonotypes between healthy human individuals (dated by TCRdb to about 2020). Libraries were built with the immunoSEQ multiplex PCR assay. Entries here come from immuneACCESS through TCRdb and include only in-frame sequences with V and J called. Some clones fail to appear in such tables; in the studies checked, an unresolved V gene covers under half of the shortfall, and the cause of the remainder is unknown. For this sample the table gives 800,000 to 1,200,000 clones, of which around three quarters were detected only once. The ten largest clones represent about 0.52% of the sample. Sequenced sample: memory CD4+ T cells from PBMCs. The cell subset or site label here, explained by the study, means: CD45RA-negative fraction. The origin of the receptors is a man aged 18 to 29 in good health. Some clones in this sample may be carry-over from other donors' samples.

There are a few counts of this clone. This chain joins TRBV10-3 and TRBJ1-4; D not resolved. Trimming pared 3 bases from V and 4 bases from J, leaving 9 bases between. The CDR3 spans 14 residues. The germline gives CDR1 ENHRY, CDR2 SYGVKD. This CDR3 reads CAISEGQYNEKLFF. The CDR3 nucleotides are TGTGCCATCAGTGAAGGGCAGTATAATGAAAAACTGTTTTTT.

This clone appeared a single time. The chain couples TRBV10-1 to TRBJ2-1; no clear D. V was shortened by 7 bases and J by 6 bases, with 25 bases between the two germline ends. CDR3 length: 17 residues. Germline V CDR1 and CDR2: WNHNN, SYGVQD (reference sequence). CDR3 DNA sequence: TGCGCCAGCAACCTTGACATTCCCGACAAAAAACCCAATGAGCAGTTCTTC. Translated, it gives CASNLDIPDKKPNEQFF.

The chain's CDR3 is CASSRQGSTDTQYF. The CDR3 nucleotides are TGTGCCAGCAGCCGACAGGGGAGCACAGATACGCAGTATTTT. The chain joins TRBV7-2 to TRBJ2-3, with TRBD1 matching 8 bases. This CDR3 is built from 14 residues. Per the germline V gene, CDR1 is SGHTA and CDR2 is FQGNSA. J lost 0 bases, V lost 5 bases, and 1 base had no gene match.

The genes are TRBV7-2 and TRBJ2-7, with D unclear. In germline, CDR1 is SGHTA, CDR2 FQGNSA. This CDR3 is built from 16 residues. V lost 1 base and J lost 2, with 15 bases in between. In DNA form, the CDR3 reads TGTGCCAGCAGCTTAGGGGCAGCACGGTCGACCTACGAGCAGTACTTC. Its protein product is CASSLGAARSTYEQYF.

The chain joins TRBV2 to TRBJ2-2; unclear D gene. CDR3 length: 11 residues. Trimming left V 5 bases short and J 5 bases short, with 3 bases between. Germline CDR1 reads SNHLY; CDR2 reads FYNNEI. As DNA, the CDR3 is TGTGCCAGCAGTCCTACCGGGGAGCTGTTTTTT. It specifies CASSPTGELFF.

The V and J genes are TRBV2 and TRBJ1-5; 8 nucleotides align to TRBD1. The CDR3 contains 14 residues. Germline CDR1 SNHLY, CDR2 FYNNEI. J was trimmed by 6 bases and V by 7 bases; bases with no gene match: 8. CDR3 sequence (DNA): TGTGCCAGCACTAAGGACAGGGCGGGTCAGCCCCAGCATTTT. Its translation: CASTKDRAGQPQHF. Looking up the rest from reference TRBV2 and TRBJ1-5 gives the full variable domain: EPEVTQTPSHQVTQMGQEVILRCVPISNHLYFYWYRQILGQKVEFLVSFYNNEISEKSEIFDDQFSVERPDGSNFTLKIRSTKLEDSAMYFCASTKDRAGQPQHFGDGTRLSIL.

The V and J genes are TRBV11-2 and TRBJ2-1; 8 nucleotides align to TRBD2. The CDR3 totals 16 residues. Germline V CDR1 and CDR2: SGHAT, FQNNGV. V lost 1 base to trimming and J lost 9 bases; unmatched junction nucleotides: 11. As DNA, the CDR3 is TGTGCCAGCAGCTTAGCCGCCCAGCGGGAGAGAGGTGAGCAGTTCTTC. Translated: CASSLAAQRERGEQFF.

The J gene is TRBJ1-5, the V gene TRBV28, with D hard to call. The CDR3 has 12 amino acids. V was trimmed by 6 bases and J by 10 bases, leaving 13 bases between them. Germline values: CDR1 MDHEN, CDR2 SYDVKM. The CDR3: CASSGMGYPQHF. DNA for the CDR3: TGTGCCAGCAGCGGTATGGGTTATCCCCAGCATTTT. Full variable domain (missing parts from reference TRBV28 and TRBJ1-5): DVKVTQSSRYLVKRTGEKVFLECVQDMDHENMFWYRQDPGLGLRLIYFSYDVKMKEKGDIPEGYSVSREKKERFSLILESASTNQTSMYLCASSGMGYPQHFGDGTRLSIL.

The V gene is TRBV19, the J gene TRBJ2-1, with 7 positions matching TRBD2. J gave up 8 bases and V 3 bases, and 4 bases lay outside the gene matches. This CDR3 has 13 amino acids. Germline V gene lookup returns CDR1 LNHDA and CDR2 SQIVND (reference sequence). CDR3 in amino acids: CASSMGGTDEQFF. The CDR3 DNA reads as TGTGCCAGTAGTATGGGAGGGACGGATGAGCAGTTCTTC.

The CDR3 reads CASSPIAGGYGYTF. The CDR3 region has the DNA TGTGCCAGCAGCCCCATCGCAGGGGGTTATGGCTACACCTTC. The chain joins TRBV11-2 to TRBJ1-2; 7 nucleotides align to TRBD1. V trimming: 5 bases; J trimming: 5 bases; junction bases outside the gene matches: 8. The germline gives CDR1 SGHAT, CDR2 FQNNGV. The CDR3 totals 14 residues.

The rearrangement joins TRBV11-2 to TRBJ2-7, with 11 positions matching TRBD2. V trimming: 5 bases; J trimming: 3 bases; junction bases outside the gene matches: 6. This CDR3 region has 15 residues. Germline CDR1 reads SGHAT; CDR2 reads FQNNGV. The CDR3 sequence is CASSPTSGSLYEQYF. The CDR3 nucleotides are TGTGCCAGCAGCCCAACTAGCGGGAGCCTCTACGAGCAGTACTTC.

The chain is built from TRBV9 and TRBJ1-3; unclear D gene. The CDR3 covers 14 residues. CDR1 and CDR2 (germline): SGDLS, YYNGEE. The germline V and J ends were trimmed by 2 bases and 6 bases, with 12 bases remaining between them. The CDR3 region has the DNA TGTGCCAGCAGCGTGAGCTGGAGAGAAAACACCATATATTTT. Translated, it gives CASSVSWRENTIYF.

A word on this clone: Other nucleotide sequences from this sample produce the same CDR3. This rearrangement joins TRBV5-4 to TRBJ1-2; D is perhaps TRBD1 (5 bases). Germline V gene data show CDR1 as SGHNT and CDR2 as YYREEE (reference sequence). The CDR3 length is 13 residues. The ends were cut back, 2 bases at V and 4 bases at J, with 9 bases in the middle. In nucleotides, the CDR3 is TGTGCCAGCAGCTTCGCAGGGAGCTATGGCTACACCTTC. It translates to CASSFAGSYGYTF.

The V gene is TRBV6-5, the J gene TRBJ1-5, with 9 bases lining up with TRBD1. CDR1 is MNHEY, CDR2 SVGAGI, per germline. The CDR3 has 14 residues. V trimming: 7 bases; J trimming: 11 bases; junction bases outside the gene matches: 12. CDR3 amino acids: CASIAGQGISAQHF. As DNA, the CDR3 is TGTGCCAGCATTGCGGGACAGGGCATATCAGCCCAGCATTTT.

V is TRBV30 and J is TRBJ2-7, with 12 positions matching TRBD2. From germline, CDR1 is GTSNPN and CDR2 SVGIG (reference sequence). Trimming took 1 base from V and 0 from J; bases not matched to a gene: 1. This CDR3 has 15 residues. In nucleotides, the CDR3 is TGTGCCTGGAGTGAACTAGCGGGAGGCTCCTACGAGCAGTACTTC. It specifies CAWSELAGGSYEQYF.

The V and J genes are TRBV6-6 and TRBJ1-4; D uncertain. Trimming cost V 7 bases and J 7 bases, with 10 bases left between them. The CDR3 is made up of 12 amino acids. Germline loops: CDR1 MNHNY, CDR2 SVGAGI (reference sequence). CDR3 DNA sequence: TGTGCCAGCAATCACCTCAGTGAAAAACTGTTTTTT. It codes for CASNHLSEKLFF.

CDR3 in DNA: TGTGCCAGCAGCGTAAGCGGGAGTCTCAACGAGCAGTACTTC. Translated: CASSVSGSLNEQYF. This rearrangement joins TRBV11-3 to TRBJ2-7; 8 nucleotides align to TRBD2. CDR3 length: 14 residues. V was pared by 5 bases and J by 5 bases, with 8 bases of the junction left unmatched. From germline, CDR1 is SGHNT and CDR2 YENEEA. The entire variable domain, with the rest obtained from reference TRBV11-3 and TRBJ2-7, is as follows: EAGVVQSPRYKIIEKKQPVAFWCNPISGHNTLYWYLQNLGQGPELLIRYENEEAVDDSQLPKDRFSAERLKGVDSTLKIQPAELGDSAVYLCASSVSGSLNEQYFGPGTRLTVT.

The rearrangement links TRBV30 to TRBJ1-6, with D unresolved. The CDR3 length is 17 residues. V lost 0 bases and J 7 bases, leaving 19 bases between the germline ends. Germline CDR1 is GTSNPN and CDR2 is SVGIG (reference sequence). For the CDR3, the DNA is TGTGCCTGGAGTGTAAAGCGGAGGGTTTCTCCAAATTCACCCCTCCACTTT. Protein product: CAWSVKRRVSPNSPLHF.

This chain connects TRBV5-1 to TRBJ2-3, with 10 nucleotides matching TRBD2. The V gene's germline CDR1 is SGHRS and CDR2 YFSETQ. J lost 1 base, V lost 0 bases, and 11 bases had no gene match. The CDR3 has 19 amino acids. CDR3 DNA: TGCGCCAGCAGCTTGGGGGCATCGGTAGCGGGAGGCGGCACAGATACGCAGTATTTT. Translating it yields CASSLGASVAGGGTDTQYF.

CDR3 coding DNA: TGTGCCAGCAGCCCAACGGTGGTGGGCTATGGCTACACCTTC. Translating gives CASSPTVVGYGYTF. The V call is TRBV5-6, the J call TRBJ1-2; D unclear. The length of the CDR3 is 14 residues. The V and J ends lost 4 bases and 4 bases respectively, with 14 bases between them. The germline CDR1 and CDR2 sequences are SGHDT and YYEEEE.

The CDR3: CAIRGQGFNEQYF. The CDR3 DNA reads as TGTGCCATCCGGGGACAGGGGTTCAACGAGCAGTACTTC. The chain recombines TRBV28 with TRBJ2-7; TRBD1 aligns across 10 bases. V dropped 10 bases and J dropped 5; count of bases not matched to a gene: 8. CDR1 MDHEN and CDR2 SYDVKM come from the germline V gene. The CDR3 is made up of 13 amino acids.